These 27 T cell receptor beta chains were all obtained from the same sample, sequenced in a study of cytomegalovirus exposure and HLA in healthy donors. PCR employed 60 Vbeta and 13 Jbeta primers. Libraries were prepared by immunoSEQ multiplex PCR; TCRdb keeps only in-frame clonotypes and omits some of them. The sample consists of about 140,000 clones, 66% of them appearing once. Material: PBMCs. The receptors originated from a woman aged 60-75 years in good health and CMV-seronegative.

The chain employs TRBV11-3 and TRBJ1-6; D unclear. Germline V gene data show CDR1 as SGHNT and CDR2 as YENEEA. Trimming cost V 2 bases and J 7 bases, with 9 bases left between them. The CDR3 has 14 amino acids. The CDR3 sequence: CASSLSGSNSPLHF. The CDR3 DNA follows: TGTGCCAGCAGCTTATCCGGGAGCAATTCACCCCTCCACTTT.

This chain joins TRBV5-1 and TRBJ2-2; D unclear. The CDR3 runs 14 residues. CDR1 and CDR2 (germline): SGHRS, YFSETQ. V was cut by 0 bases and J by 8 bases, with 11 bases left in between. The CDR3 here is CASSLGVARGELFF. The CDR3 DNA follows: TGCGCCAGCAGCTTGGGCGTTGCAAGAGGGGAGCTGTTTTTT.

About this clone: Mismatch with germline at one junction end may stem from a read error. The V and J genes are TRBV7-7 and TRBJ1-4, with D hard to call. The germline V gene has CDR1 SSHAT and CDR2 FNYEAQ (reference sequence). The CDR3 has 16 residues. CDR3 DNA: TGTGCTAGCAGCTTTCTCTGGGGAGGAACTAATGAAAAACTGTTTTTT. Amino acids: CASSFLWGGTNEKLFF.

This clone was detected ten times or more. This chain uses TRBV2 with TRBJ1-5; D not resolved. Per the germline V gene, CDR1 is SNHLY and CDR2 is FYNNEI. The CDR3 consists of 14 residues. V was pared by 6 bases and J by 2 bases, with 11 bases between. Here the CDR3 reads CASSVGRGNQPQHF. In DNA form, the CDR3 reads TGTGCCAGCAGCGTTGGGAGGGGCAATCAGCCCCAGCATTTT. The complete variable domain, with remaining parts taken from reference TRBV2 and TRBJ1-5, reads EPEVTQTPSHQVTQMGQEVILRCVPISNHLYFYWYRQILGQKVEFLVSFYNNEISEKSEIFDDQFSVERPDGSNFTLKIRSTKLEDSAMYFCASSVGRGNQPQHFGDGTRLSIL.

Worth noting for this clone: At one boundary the junction diverges from the germline segment, which might be a read error. The chain carries TRBV13 and TRBJ2-7; perhaps TRBD1 as D (5 bases). This CDR3 is 10 amino acids long. Germline V gene data show CDR1 as PRHDT and CDR2 as FYEKMQ (reference sequence). The CDR3 is CATRNLQGFF. DNA for the CDR3: TGTGCCACCAGAAACCTCCAGGGATTTTTC.

The chain recombines TRBV7-8 with TRBJ2-5; 12 bases map to TRBD2. CDR1 is SGHVS and CDR2 is FQNEAQ in the germline V gene. With 5 bases clipped from V and 5 bases from J, the junction kept 12 bases outside the gene matches. This CDR3 has 17 residues. DNA of the CDR3: TGTGCCAGCAGCCCCCCCCCTAGCGGGGGGGCAATGGAGACCCAGTACTTC. Its translation: CASSPPPSGGAMETQYF.

V is TRBV11-1 and J is TRBJ1-1, with D tentatively TRBD1 (5 bases). The CDR3 consists of 13 residues. The germline V gene has CDR1 SGHAT and CDR2 FQDESV (reference sequence). V was pared by 5 bases and J by 10 bases, with 17 bases between. The CDR3 DNA sequence: TGTGCCAGCAGCCCCCACGGAGACAGTGTAGCTTTCTTT. This codes for CASSPHGDSVAFF.

The chain recombines TRBV19 with TRBJ2-2; perhaps TRBD1 as D (7 bases). The V gene lost 7 bases and the J gene lost 5 bases, with 14 bases spanning the gap. The CDR3 extends over 14 amino acids. The germline CDR1 and CDR2 sequences are LNHDA and SQIVND (reference sequence). CDR3 region: CASIRQGGTGELFF. The DNA of the CDR3 is TGTGCCAGTATTAGACAGGGAGGAACCGGGGAGCTGTTTTTT. Full variable domain (missing parts from reference TRBV19 and TRBJ2-2): DGGITQSPKYLFRKEGQNVTLSCEQNLNHDAMYWYRQDPGQGLRLIYYSQIVNDFQKGDIAEGYSVSREKKESFPLTVTSAQKNPTAFYLCASIRQGGTGELFFGEGSRLTVL.

The V and J genes are TRBV5-6 and TRBJ2-3; the D is unclear. The CDR3 has 14 amino acids. V lost 3 bases and J lost 3, with 11 bases in between. The germline V gene encodes CDR1 SGHDT and CDR2 YYEEEE. The CDR3 here is CASSSDPGTDTQYF. The CDR3 coding sequence is TGTGCCAGCAGCTCCGACCCGGGTACAGATACGCAGTATTTT.

This clone was observed once. The chain is built from TRBV28 and TRBJ2-5; D uncertain. The germline V and J ends were trimmed by 2 bases and 4 bases, with 17 bases remaining between them. The CDR3 sequence is 16 residues long. CDR1 is MDHEN, CDR2 SYDVKM, per germline. DNA of the CDR3: TGTGCCAGCAGTTTACGTAGAGGCCGAAGGTCAGAGACCCAGTACTTC. Translating gives CASSLRRGRRSETQYF.

The chain links TRBV14 to TRBJ2-7; 7 bases are shared with TRBD1. V shed 4 bases and J 3 bases; nucleotides not matched to a gene: 6. This CDR3 comprises 14 residues. Germline CDR1 and CDR2: SGHDN and FVKESK. The CDR3 spells CASSLGTAFYEQYF. The CDR3 DNA follows: TGTGCCAGCAGCCTCGGGACAGCATTCTACGAGCAGTACTTC. Full variable domain (rest looked up from reference TRBV14 and TRBJ2-7): EAGVTQFPSHSVIEKGQTVTLRCDPISGHDNLYWYRRVMGKEIKFLLHFVKESKQDESGMPNNRFLAERTGGTYSTLKVQPAELEDSGVYFCASSLGTAFYEQYFGPGTRLTVT.

The V and J genes are TRBV19 and TRBJ2-3; possibly TRBD2 for D (6 bases). The CDR3 is made up of 14 amino acids. The V gene lost 5 bases and the J gene lost 3 bases, with 12 bases spanning the gap. Germline-derived CDR1 and CDR2 are LNHDA and SQIVND (reference sequence). The CDR3 sequence: CASSLGGFTDTQYF. The DNA for the CDR3 is TGTGCCAGTAGTCTGGGGGGATTTACAGATACGCAGTATTTT.

Points on this clone: At one end, the junction sequence differs from germline, possibly due to a read error. The sample carries other DNA sequences with the same CDR3. This sequence joins TRBV9 and TRBJ1-6, with D perhaps TRBD1 (6 bases). This CDR3 comprises 15 residues. Germline V gene lookup returns CDR1 SGDLS and CDR2 YYNGEE. CDR3: CASSVEGDPNSPLHF. The CDR3 DNA reads as TGTGCCAGCAGCGTAGAGGGGGATCCGAATTCCCCCCTCCACTTT.

The rearrangement joins TRBV19 to TRBJ1-5; 10 bases match TRBD1. This CDR3 contains 15 residues. CDR1 is LNHDA, CDR2 SQIVND, per germline (reference sequence). Trimming at V came to 5 bases and at J to 2 bases, leaving 3 bases not matched to a gene. CDR3 DNA sequence: TGTGCCAGTAGTCTGACAGGGGGCGGCAATCAGCCCCAGCATTTT. It translates to CASSLTGGGNQPQHF.

The chain links TRBV7-2 to TRBJ2-5; D may be TRBD2 (6 bases). V was pared by 5 bases and J by 2 bases, with 12 bases between. The germline gives CDR1 SGHTA, CDR2 FQGNSA. This CDR3 is 14 amino acids long. This chain's CDR3 is CASSPGTPQETQYF. Here the CDR3 DNA reads TGTGCCAGCAGCCCGGGGACTCCTCAAGAGACCCAGTACTTC.

The V and J genes are TRBV5-1 and TRBJ2-3, with D perhaps matching TRBD1 (6 bases). Germline V gives CDR1 SGHRS, CDR2 YFSETQ. The CDR3 length is 15 residues. V was shortened by 4 bases and J by 6 bases, with 18 bases between the two germline ends. In nucleotides, the CDR3 is TGCGCCAGCAGCGCTGAGGGACAATCCTACGATACGCAGTATTTT. Protein product: CASSAEGQSYDTQYF.

The rearrangement links TRBV20-1 to TRBJ2-7; D might be TRBD1 (5 bases). The germline V gene has CDR1 DFQATT and CDR2 SNEGSKA (reference sequence). The CDR3 consists of 11 residues. V shed 3 bases and J shed 5 bases, with 8 bases lying between them. The CDR3 is CSASFRDEQYF. In DNA form, the CDR3 reads TGCAGTGCTAGTTTCAGGGACGAGCAGTACTTC.

This chain links TRBV6-1 with TRBJ1-1; TRBD1 aligns across 10 bases. The V and J ends lost 5 bases and 0 bases, in that order; junction bases with no gene match: 3. The germline V gene has CDR1 MNHNS and CDR2 SASEGT. CDR3 length: 15 amino acids. The DNA of the CDR3 is TGTGCCAGCAGTAGGGGACAGGGGTTGAACACTGAAGCTTTCTTT. Translated: CASSRGQGLNTEAFF.

Only one count was recorded for this clone. J is TRBJ2-1 and V is TRBV28, with no clear D. Trimming stripped 4 bases from V and 0 bases from J, with 7 bases between. Germline V CDR1 and CDR2: MDHEN, SYDVKM. The length of the CDR3 is 14 residues. The CDR3 is CASSSILSYNEQFF. As DNA, the CDR3 is TGTGCCAGCAGTTCTATACTCTCCTACAATGAGCAGTTCTTC.

This clone was recorded once. This rearrangement joins TRBV7-9 to TRBJ1-2; 11 bases are shared with TRBD1. The germline V gene has CDR1 SEHNR and CDR2 FQNEAQ (reference sequence). The V gene end was trimmed by 5 bases and the J gene end by 5 bases; junction bases not matched to a gene: 13. The CDR3 covers 17 residues. As DNA, the CDR3 is TGTGCCAGCAGCCTATCCGGGACAGGGGGTATATTGTATGGCTACACCTTC. Encoded protein: CASSLSGTGGILYGYTF.

Of note for this clone: The junction and the germline gene differ at one end; a read error may be behind it. This rearrangement joins TRBV7-9 to TRBJ2-7; a possible D gene is TRBD2 (7 bases). The CDR3 is made up of 18 amino acids. CDR1 is SEHNR and CDR2 is FQNEAQ in the germline V gene (reference sequence). CDR3 sequence: CSSSLGGAGGGSSYEQYF. CDR3 sequence (DNA): TGTTCCAGCAGCTTAGGGGGGGCGGGCGGGGGCTCTTCCTACGAGCAGTACTTC.

The genes are TRBV7-3 and TRBJ1-2; 9 bases align to TRBD1. This CDR3 comprises 17 residues. Germline CDR1 SGHTA, CDR2 FQGTGA. Trimming took 0 bases from V and 5 from J; bases not matched to a gene: 10. The DNA of the CDR3 is TGTGCCAGCAGCTTAACGGGGGACAGGGCATCTGGGTATGGCTACACCTTC. Protein product: CASSLTGDRASGYGYTF.

This clone is a singleton in its sample. The chain is built from TRBV6-1 and TRBJ2-7, with no clear D. The germline gives CDR1 MNHNS, CDR2 SASEGT. The CDR3 loop spans 16 amino acids. Trimming cost V 3 bases and J 0 bases, with 15 bases left between them. CDR3 loop: CASSEILVIGSYEQYF. The CDR3, as DNA: TGTGCCAGCAGTGAGATCTTAGTTATTGGCTCCTACGAGCAGTACTTC.

The chain couples TRBV6-5 to TRBJ2-2; the D gene is possibly TRBD1 (6 bases). Germline CDR1 MNHEY, CDR2 SVGAGI. CDR3 length: 12 amino acids. Trimming took off 6 bases at V and 5 bases at J, with 7 bases between the two ends. The CDR3: CASRTGTGELFF. The CDR3 DNA reads TGTGCCAGCAGGACAGGAACCGGGGAGCTGTTTTTT.

The genes are TRBV7-2 and TRBJ2-2; TRBD2 aligns across 11 bases. Trimming at V came to 0 bases and at J to 1 base, leaving 4 bases not matched to a gene. In germline, CDR1 is SGHTA, CDR2 FQGNSA. The CDR3 sequence is 18 residues long. The CDR3 nucleotides read TGTGCCAGCAGCTTAGCGGGGCTAGCGGGAGGGAACACCGGGGAGCTGTTTTTT. Protein sequence: CASSLAGLAGGNTGELFF.

The J gene is TRBJ2-5, the V gene TRBV5-6; 8 bases line up with TRBD2. Germline V gives CDR1 SGHDT, CDR2 YYEEEE. The junction had 7 bases not matched to a gene; V was cut back by 4 bases and J by 5 bases. The length of the CDR3 is 14 residues. Written as DNA, the CDR3 is TGTGCCAGCAGCCCCGTGGGACTAGTGGAGACCCAGTACTTC. It specifies CASSPVGLVETQYF. The full variable domain, in which reference TRBV5-6 and TRBJ2-5 provide the parts outside the CDR3, is DAGVTQSPTHLIKTRGQQVTLRCSPKSGHDTVSWYQQALGQGPQFIFQYYEEEERQRGNFPDRFSGHQFPNYSSELNVNALLLGDSALYLCASSPVGLVETQYFGPGTRLLVL.

V is TRBV28 and J is TRBJ1-1; 9 positions match TRBD1. CDR3 length equals 13 residues. V lost 11 bases to trimming and J lost 1 base; unmatched junction nucleotides: 5. Looked up from germline, CDR1 is MDHEN and CDR2 is SYDVKM. Written as DNA, the CDR3 is TGTGCCGGACAGGGGAGGTGGAACACTGAAGCTTTCTTT. Translation gives CAGQGRWNTEAFF.